The 22 T cell receptor beta chains presented below share a single source sample, sequenced in a study of cytomegalovirus exposure and HLA in healthy donors. Use of 60 Vbeta and 13 Jbeta primers characterized the PCR. Repertoires were generated with immunoSEQ multiplex PCR, while TCRdb's copy carries only in-frame clones and drops some. The sample lists approximately 170,000 clones, 65% to 85% seen once, with 1% to 1.5% in the top ten. The sequencing sample was made of PBMCs. These receptors originate from a boy aged 2-15 years in good health and CMV-seronegative.

This chain links TRBV5-4 with TRBJ1-1; D is perhaps TRBD1 (6 bases). This CDR3 spans 12 amino acids. The V and J ends lost 0 bases and 8 bases respectively, with 8 bases between them. Germline V gene data show CDR1 as SGHNT and CDR2 as YYREEE (reference sequence). This CDR3 is CASSLGGREAFF. CDR3 coding DNA: TGTGCCAGCAGCTTGGGGGGGCGGGAAGCTTTCTTT. Based on the CDR3 plus reference TRBV5-4 and TRBJ1-1, the full variable domain is ETGVTQSPTHLIKTRGQQVTLRCSSQSGHNTVSWYQQALGQGPQFIFQYYREEENGRGNFPPRFSGLQFPNYSSELNVNALELDDSALYLCASSLGGREAFFGQGTRLTVV.

The chain combines TRBV9 with TRBJ2-3, with TRBD2 matching over 11 bases. With 3 bases clipped from V and 0 bases from J, the junction kept 3 bases outside the gene matches. The germline V gene encodes CDR1 SGDLS and CDR2 YYNGEE. The CDR3 is 16 amino acids. This chain's CDR3 is CASSGRLAGSTDTQYF. The CDR3, as DNA: TGTGCCAGCAGCGGCCGACTAGCGGGGAGCACAGATACGCAGTATTTT.

This clone was detected only once. The chain joins TRBV7-3 to TRBJ2-5; 7 nucleotides agree with TRBD1. Per germline, CDR1 SGHTA and CDR2 FQGTGA. The length of the CDR3 is 16 residues. J was trimmed by 5 bases and V by 4 bases; bases with no gene match: 13. In DNA form, the CDR3 reads TGTGCCAGCAGCTCGACCCCCGACAGGGCCGGGGAGACCCAGTACTTC. Its protein product is CASSSTPDRAGETQYF.

V is TRBV7-9 and J is TRBJ2-1, with 13 nucleotides matching TRBD2. V was pared by 8 bases and J by 10 bases, with 5 bases of the junction left unmatched. This CDR3 region has 13 residues. Germline V CDR1 and CDR2: SEHNR, FQNEAQ (reference sequence). CDR3 in amino acids: CASRLAGGGEQFF. CDR3 nucleotides: TGTGCCAGCCGACTAGCGGGGGGAGGCGAGCAGTTCTTC.

The V gene is TRBV14, the J gene TRBJ1-1, with TRBD1 identical over 8 bases. Trimming removed 3 bases from V and 4 bases from J; junction bases left unmatched: 7. The germline V gene encodes CDR1 SGHDN and CDR2 FVKESK. The CDR3 is 15 amino acids. In nucleotides, the CDR3 is TGTGCCAGCAGCCAGTTCAGGGGGCTGAGCACTGAAGCTTTCTTT. Its translation is CASSQFRGLSTEAFF.

CDR3 DNA: TGTGCCAGCTCCCCCACGGGACTAGCGGGTGCCAATGAGCAGTTCTTC. Its protein is CASSPTGLAGANEQFF. The J gene is TRBJ2-1, the V gene TRBV7-2; 12 bases align to TRBD2. Germline V gene lookup returns CDR1 SGHTA and CDR2 FQGNSA. V was pared by 8 bases and J by 6 bases, with 11 bases of the junction left unmatched. The CDR3 is made up of 16 amino acids.

This clone was observed a few times. The chain recombines TRBV6-1 with TRBJ1-2; D is possibly TRBD1 (5 bases). Per the germline V gene, CDR1 is MNHNS and CDR2 is SASEGT. Trimming removed 1 base at V and 4 bases at J, with 13 bases between. The CDR3 spans 15 residues. For the CDR3, the DNA is TGTGCCAGCAGTGAAGGGAACAGGAATCGCTATGGCTACACCTTC. It translates to CASSEGNRNRYGYTF.

This rearrangement joins TRBV4-2 to TRBJ2-5; TRBD2 agrees at 10 bases. The DNA matches TRBJ2-7 better at its end, which makes the J call doubtful. Germline V gives CDR1 LGHNA, CDR2 YNFKEQ. CDR3 length: 16 residues. This chain's CDR3 is CASSQDSSGSVFEQYF. For the CDR3, the DNA is TGTGCCAGCAGCCAAGACTCTAGCGGGAGTGTCTTCGAGCAGTACTTC.

CDR3 DNA: TGTGCCAGCAGCCGCACAGACAGGGGGCCCAGCTATGGCTACACCTTC. Its protein product is CASSRTDRGPSYGYTF. The chain joins TRBV13 to TRBJ1-2, with 10 nucleotides matching TRBD1. The CDR3 runs to 16 residues. Germline V gene sequence: CDR1 PRHDT, CDR2 FYEKMQ (reference sequence). Unmatched junction bases numbered 10, after V lost 5 bases and J lost 4 bases.

Only one count was recorded for this clone. Written as DNA, the CDR3 is TGTGCCAGTAACCCAGGGACAGGGGGTTCCAGCACTGAAGCTTTCTTT. It codes for CASNPGTGGSSTEAFF. The chain links TRBV19 to TRBJ1-1; TRBD1 matches at 11 bases. CDR3 length: 16 residues. V lost 7 bases and J lost 4; bases outside the gene matches: 11. Germline lookup yields CDR1 LNHDA and CDR2 SQIVND (reference sequence).

The chain recombines TRBV29-1 with TRBJ2-7, with 10 nucleotides matching TRBD1. This CDR3 region has 13 residues. V lost 7 bases, J lost 3 bases, and 6 bases stayed unmatched. CDR1 and CDR2 from the germline V gene are SQVTM and ANQGSEA. The CDR3 sequence is CSGLGTGDYEQYF. DNA for the CDR3: TGCAGCGGACTCGGGACAGGGGACTACGAGCAGTACTTC.

This sequence joins TRBV15 and TRBJ1-5; D might be TRBD1 (5 bases). CDR1 is LNHNV and CDR2 is YYDKDF in the germline V gene (reference sequence). The CDR3 has 12 amino acids. V gave up 5 bases and J gave up 6 bases, with 8 bases separating them. CDR3 region: CATSGGVQPQHF. The CDR3 nucleotides read TGTGCCACCAGCGGGGGGGTTCAGCCCCAGCATTTT.

This clone has just a few counts. This chain links TRBV30 with TRBJ2-5, with 14 bases identical to TRBD2. Germline V gene data show CDR1 as GTSNPN and CDR2 as SVGIG (reference sequence). The CDR3 is 16 amino acids. Trimming took 3 bases from V and 4 from J; bases not matched to a gene: 7. CDR3 amino acids: CAWRGGLAGGRETQYF. CDR3 bases: TGTGCCTGGAGGGGAGGACTAGCGGGAGGAAGAGAGACCCAGTACTTC.

V gene TRBV5-1 combines with J gene TRBJ1-2; D is unresolved. The CDR3 is 14 residues long. The V and J ends lost 0 bases and 8 bases respectively, with 14 bases between them. Germline V gives CDR1 SGHRS, CDR2 YFSETQ. The CDR3 nucleotides read TGCGCCAGCAGCTTGGCCATCACCGGTCGGGGCTACACCTTC. Translated: CASSLAITGRGYTF.

This clone turned up a few times. The chain couples TRBV11-2 to TRBJ1-1; D is undetermined. CDR3 length equals 13 residues. The germline gives CDR1 SGHAT, CDR2 FQNNGV. V was pared by 1 base and J by 10 bases, with 13 bases between. CDR3 sequence: CASSLVSGVLAFF. DNA of the CDR3: TGTGCCAGCAGCTTAGTAAGCGGGGTCCTAGCTTTCTTT.

V and J are TRBV5-4 and TRBJ1-1; 8 bases align to TRBD1. This CDR3 is built from 13 residues. Germline V gene data show CDR1 as SGHNT and CDR2 as YYREEE (reference sequence). Trimming cost V 5 bases and J 2 bases; bases outside gene matches: 2. Written as DNA, the CDR3 is TGTGCCAGCAGGGACAGGGAAAACACTGAAGCTTTCTTT. Its translation is CASRDRENTEAFF. The full variable domain, in which reference TRBV5-4 and TRBJ1-1 provide the parts outside the CDR3, is ETGVTQSPTHLIKTRGQQVTLRCSSQSGHNTVSWYQQALGQGPQFIFQYYREEENGRGNFPPRFSGLQFPNYSSELNVNALELDDSALYLCASRDRENTEAFFGQGTRLTVV.

CDR3 bases: TGTGCCAGCAGCCCGGTGGGCAGGGGGTCCTACAATGAGCAGTTCTTC. Its translation: CASSPVGRGSYNEQFF. The chain couples TRBV5-6 to TRBJ2-1, with 7 bases identical to TRBD1. The J segment lost 1 base and the V segment lost 4 bases, leaving 8 bases of the junction unmatched. The CDR3 totals 16 residues. CDR1 and CDR2 (germline): SGHDT, YYEEEE.

This chain links TRBV12-5 with TRBJ1-2, with TRBD1 as a possible D gene (6 bases). Germline V CDR1 and CDR2: LGHNT, FRNRAP. The CDR3 is 15 amino acids. The V end lost 0 bases, the J end lost 3 bases, and 11 bases lay between the germline ends. CDR3 in amino acids: CASGLVQGRYYGYTF. CDR3 nucleotides: TGTGCTAGTGGTTTGGTACAGGGTCGATACTATGGCTACACCTTC.

The chain uses TRBV5-1 and TRBJ2-7, with TRBD1 as a possible D gene (6 bases). V dropped 0 bases and J dropped 1 base, with 11 bases sitting between them. Germline loops: CDR1 SGHRS, CDR2 YFSETQ. CDR3 length: 15 amino acids. CDR3 in amino acids: CASSLDPGVSYEQYF. DNA for the CDR3: TGCGCCAGCAGCTTGGACCCAGGGGTGTCCTACGAGCAGTACTTC.

The chain employs TRBV7-2 and TRBJ2-1; 7 bases line up with TRBD1. Germline V gene lookup returns CDR1 SGHTA and CDR2 FQGNSA. The CDR3 is made up of 16 amino acids. J was trimmed by 3 bases and V by 3 bases; bases with no gene match: 8. The chain's CDR3 is CASSFFPGTVYNEQFF. Written as DNA, the CDR3 is TGTGCCAGCAGCTTCTTCCCCGGGACAGTCTACAATGAGCAGTTCTTC.

The rearrangement links TRBV6-5 to TRBJ1-2; 7 bases are a match to TRBD1. This CDR3 is built from 14 residues. Trimming at V came to 6 bases and at J to 4 bases, leaving 8 bases not matched to a gene. Germline V CDR1 and CDR2: MNHEY, SVGAGI. The CDR3 reads CASSDRDRLYGYTF. CDR3 nucleotide sequence: TGTGCCAGCAGCGACCGGGACAGACTCTATGGCTACACCTTC.

The chain combines TRBV5-1 with TRBJ2-5; 9 bases fit TRBD2. The length of the CDR3 is 17 residues. Germline loops: CDR1 SGHRS, CDR2 YFSETQ. V dropped 6 bases and J dropped 1; count of bases not matched to a gene: 13. DNA for the CDR3: TGCGCCAGCAATCCTGGTGGGCTAGCGGGGCCCCAAGAGACCCAGTACTTC. This translates into CASNPGGLAGPQETQYF.